This TCR beta chain was sequenced during a study of shared clonotypes between healthy human individuals. Study outcomes and limitations: Across a handful of donors, naive CD4 shared 5% to 6%, naive CD8 more than 3%, memory CD4 roughly 2.2%, memory CD8 around 0.36%. Memory subsets generally showed smaller estimated richness than naive subsets did.

Cells designated naive CD8 were CD45RO-negative and were positively selected for CCR7, with terminally differentiated effector memory CD45RA+ cells excluded. Repertoires were generated with immunoSEQ multiplex PCR, while TCRdb's copy carries only in-frame clones and drops some. Of roughly 2.1 million clones in the sample, roughly 91% were seen once. On this clone itself: What it recognizes is unknown.

Per germline, CDR1 SGDLS and CDR2 YYNGEE. The CDR3 is 16 amino acids. Trimming shortened V by 1 base and J by 3 bases, and 14 bases separated the two germline ends. Source material: naive CD8+ T cells from PBMCs. The genes are TRBV9 and TRBJ2-1, with D tentatively TRBD2 (6 bases). The source of this sequence is a man between 18 and 35 years old in good health. Some clones in this sample may be carry-over from other donors' samples. CDR3 loop: CASSVFTSQGYNEQFF. In nucleotides, the CDR3 is TGTGCCAGCAGCGTATTTACTAGCCAGGGCTACAATGAGCAGTTCTTC. The variable domain in full, completed from reference TRBV9 and TRBJ2-1, reads DSGVTQTPKHLITATGQRVTLRCSPRSGDLSVYWYQQSLDQGLQFLIQYYNGEERAKGNILERFSAQQFPDLHSELNLSSLELGDSALYFCASSVFTSQGYNEQFFGPGTRLTVL.